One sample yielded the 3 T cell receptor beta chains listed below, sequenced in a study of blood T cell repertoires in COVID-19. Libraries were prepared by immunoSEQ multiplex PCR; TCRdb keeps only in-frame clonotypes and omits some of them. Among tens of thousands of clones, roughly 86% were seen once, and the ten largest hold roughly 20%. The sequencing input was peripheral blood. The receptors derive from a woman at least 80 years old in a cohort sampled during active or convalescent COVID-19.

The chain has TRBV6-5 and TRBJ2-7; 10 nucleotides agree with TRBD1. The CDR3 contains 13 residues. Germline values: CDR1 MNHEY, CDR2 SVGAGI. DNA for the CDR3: TGTGTCACACAGACAGGGGGCGCGGGGAAGCAGTACTTC. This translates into CVTQTGGAGKQYF.

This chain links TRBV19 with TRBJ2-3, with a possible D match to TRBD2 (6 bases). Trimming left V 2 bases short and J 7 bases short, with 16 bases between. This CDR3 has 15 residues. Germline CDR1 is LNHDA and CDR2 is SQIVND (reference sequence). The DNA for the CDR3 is TGTGCCAGTAGTATAATCCCGGAGGGGCTAAATACGCAGTATTTT. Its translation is CASSIIPEGLNTQYF.

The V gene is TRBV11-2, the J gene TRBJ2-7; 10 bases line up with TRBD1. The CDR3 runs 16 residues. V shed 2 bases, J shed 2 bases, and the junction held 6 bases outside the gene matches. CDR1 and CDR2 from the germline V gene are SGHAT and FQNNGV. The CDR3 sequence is CASSLSRQGAPYEQYF. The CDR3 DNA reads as TGTGCCAGCAGCTTATCTCGACAGGGGGCTCCCTACGAGCAGTACTTC.